This T cell receptor beta chain was obtained from a study of T-cell memory formation after mild COVID-19. Study background: TCR clustering was largely donor specific.

Germline lookup yields CDR1 LNHNV and CDR2 YYDKDF (reference sequence). J lost 2 bases, V lost 0 bases, and 9 bases had no gene match. CDR3 size: 18 residues. TCRdb reprocessed the 5' RACE reads via MiXCR and lists one record per CDR3 protein. The table shows about 340,000 distinct CDR3 sequences, with 10% to 15% occurring only once. The chain employs TRBV15 and TRBJ2-2; 7 nucleotides match TRBD2. The source of this sequence is a man between 18 and 35 years old who had mild COVID-19 (a few samples of this study predate the infection). Cell type and time point are not known. Material for sequencing was PBMCs or a T cell subset sorted from them (not recorded which). The CDR3: CATSRDLGRGGNTGELFF. CDR3 coding DNA: TGTGCCACCAGCAGAGATTTGGGCCGCGGGGGAAACACCGGGGAGCTGTTTTTT.